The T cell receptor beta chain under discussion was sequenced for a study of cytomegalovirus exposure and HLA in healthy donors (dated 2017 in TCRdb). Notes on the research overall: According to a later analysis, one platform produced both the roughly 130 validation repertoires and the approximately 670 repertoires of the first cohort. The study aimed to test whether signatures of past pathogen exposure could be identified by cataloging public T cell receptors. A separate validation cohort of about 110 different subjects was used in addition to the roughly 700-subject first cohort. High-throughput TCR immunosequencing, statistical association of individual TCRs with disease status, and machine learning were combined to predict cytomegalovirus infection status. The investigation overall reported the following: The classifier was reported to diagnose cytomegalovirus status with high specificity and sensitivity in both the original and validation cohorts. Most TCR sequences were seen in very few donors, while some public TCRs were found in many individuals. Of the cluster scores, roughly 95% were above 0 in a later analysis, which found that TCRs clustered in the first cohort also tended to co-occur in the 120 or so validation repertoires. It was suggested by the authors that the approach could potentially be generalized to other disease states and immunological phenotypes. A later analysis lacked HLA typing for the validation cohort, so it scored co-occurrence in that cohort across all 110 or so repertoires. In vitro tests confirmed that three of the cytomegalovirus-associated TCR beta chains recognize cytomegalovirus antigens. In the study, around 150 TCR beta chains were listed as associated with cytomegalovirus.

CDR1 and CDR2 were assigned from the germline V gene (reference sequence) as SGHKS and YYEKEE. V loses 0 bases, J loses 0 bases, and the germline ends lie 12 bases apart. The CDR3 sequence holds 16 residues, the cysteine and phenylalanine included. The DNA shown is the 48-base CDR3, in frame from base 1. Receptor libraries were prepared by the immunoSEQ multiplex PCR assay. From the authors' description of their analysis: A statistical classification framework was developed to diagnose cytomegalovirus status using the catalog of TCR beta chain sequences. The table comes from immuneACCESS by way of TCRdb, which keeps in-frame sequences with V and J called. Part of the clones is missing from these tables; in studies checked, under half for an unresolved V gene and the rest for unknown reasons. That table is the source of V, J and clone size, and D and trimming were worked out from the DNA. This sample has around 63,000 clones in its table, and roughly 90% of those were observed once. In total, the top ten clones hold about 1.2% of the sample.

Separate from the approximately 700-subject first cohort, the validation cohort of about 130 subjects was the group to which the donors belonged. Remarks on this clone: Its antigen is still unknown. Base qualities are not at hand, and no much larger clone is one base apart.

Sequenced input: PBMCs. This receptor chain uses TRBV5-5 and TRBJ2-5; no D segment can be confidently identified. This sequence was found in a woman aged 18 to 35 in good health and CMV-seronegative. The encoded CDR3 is CASSLDRLMYQETQYF. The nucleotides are TGTGCCAGCAGCTTGGATCGACTCATGTACCAAGAGACCCAGTACTTC.